This T cell receptor beta chain was identified in a study of control samples from healthy donors and cancer patients. The ends were cut back, 3 bases at V and 2 bases at J, with 22 bases in the middle. Per germline, CDR1 LNHDA and CDR2 SQIVND (reference sequence). The CDR3 is made up of 18 amino acids. Generated by immunoSEQ multiplex PCR, the TCRdb table keeps only in-frame clones and is missing some. The data show fewer than 70,000 clones, with 90% to 95% seen just once and 3.5% to 4% held by the top ten. The rearrangement uses TRBV19 and TRBJ1-1; possibly TRBD1 for D (5 bases). The specimen was blood. The clonotype comes from a man under 40 in good health. The CDR3 region has the DNA TGTGCCAGTAGTATTGCTTTCCCGCCACGGGGCTTTAACACTGAAGCTTTCTTT. Translation: CASSIAFPPRGFNTEAFF.